This T cell receptor beta chain was found in a study of T cell clones after liver transplantation. The wider study: A pre-transplant mixed lymphocyte reaction with TCRbeta sequencing defined graft-donor-reactive clones followed in post-transplant blood. Blood was drawn pre-transplant, before withdrawal, and after full or failed withdrawal.

The CDR3 has 15 amino acids. V was clipped by 2 bases and J by 4 bases; unmatched bases: 4. Germline values: CDR1 SGHRS, CDR2 YFSETQ. Some clones are missing from TCRdb's copy, which holds only in-frame ones; the method was immunoSEQ multiplex PCR. The sample carries some 45,000 clones, 86% recorded once. The TCR sequence derives from a human patient who received a liver transplant. Among the T cells, some may be from the graft donor. This chain connects TRBV5-1 to TRBJ2-1, with TRBD1 matching over 9 bases. This specimen consisted of CD4+ T cells from blood, obtained 24 months after liver transplant. CDR3 protein: CASSLQGAGYNEQFF. The CDR3 DNA reads TGCGCCAGCAGCTTACAGGGGGCGGGGTACAATGAGCAGTTCTTC.